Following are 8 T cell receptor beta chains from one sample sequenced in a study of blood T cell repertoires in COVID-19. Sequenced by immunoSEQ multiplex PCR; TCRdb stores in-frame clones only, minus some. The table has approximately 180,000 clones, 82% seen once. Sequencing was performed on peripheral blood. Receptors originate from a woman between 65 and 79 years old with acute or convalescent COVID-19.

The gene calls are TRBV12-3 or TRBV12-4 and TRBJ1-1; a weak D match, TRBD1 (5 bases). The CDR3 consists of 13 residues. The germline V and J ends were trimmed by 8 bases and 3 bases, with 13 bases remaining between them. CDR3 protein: CASSASRDTEAFF. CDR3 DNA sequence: TGTGCCAGCTCTGCCTCCAGGGACACTGAAGCTTTCTTT.

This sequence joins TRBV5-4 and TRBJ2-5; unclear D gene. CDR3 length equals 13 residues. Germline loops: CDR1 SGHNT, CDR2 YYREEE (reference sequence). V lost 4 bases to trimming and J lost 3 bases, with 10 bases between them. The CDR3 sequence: CASSLPEEETQYF. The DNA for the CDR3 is TGTGCCAGCAGCCTCCCCGAGGAAGAGACCCAGTACTTC.

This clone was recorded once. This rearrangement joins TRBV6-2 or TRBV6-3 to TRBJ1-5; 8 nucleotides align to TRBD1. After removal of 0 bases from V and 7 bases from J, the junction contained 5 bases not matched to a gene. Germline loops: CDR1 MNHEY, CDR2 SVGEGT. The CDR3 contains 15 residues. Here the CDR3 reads CASSYSRSGGQPQHF. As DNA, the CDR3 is TGTGCCAGCAGTTACTCGAGATCAGGGGGCCAGCCCCAGCATTTT.

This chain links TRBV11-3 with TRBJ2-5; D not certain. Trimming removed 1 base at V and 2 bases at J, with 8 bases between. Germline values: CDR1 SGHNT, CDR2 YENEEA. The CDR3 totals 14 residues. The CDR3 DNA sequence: TGTGCCAGCAGCTTAGGAAGACAACAAGAGACCCAGTACTTC. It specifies CASSLGRQQETQYF. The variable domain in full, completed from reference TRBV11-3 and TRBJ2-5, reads EAGVVQSPRYKIIEKKQPVAFWCNPISGHNTLYWYLQNLGQGPELLIRYENEEAVDDSQLPKDRFSAERLKGVDSTLKIQPAELGDSAVYLCASSLGRQQETQYFGPGTRLLVL.

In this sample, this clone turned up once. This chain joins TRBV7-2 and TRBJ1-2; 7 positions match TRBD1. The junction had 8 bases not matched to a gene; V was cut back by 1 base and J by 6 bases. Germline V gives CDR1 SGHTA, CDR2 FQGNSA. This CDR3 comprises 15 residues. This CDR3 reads CASSLGAGTADGYTF. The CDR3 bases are TGTGCCAGCAGCTTAGGGGCCGGGACAGCCGATGGCTACACCTTC.

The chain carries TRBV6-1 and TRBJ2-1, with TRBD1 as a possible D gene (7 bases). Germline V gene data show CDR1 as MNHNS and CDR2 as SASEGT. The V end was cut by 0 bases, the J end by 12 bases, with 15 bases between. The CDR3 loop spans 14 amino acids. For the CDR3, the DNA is TGTGCCAGCAGTGAAGCAAGGAGGGGGCAAGGGCAGTTCTTC. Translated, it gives CASSEARRGQGQFF.

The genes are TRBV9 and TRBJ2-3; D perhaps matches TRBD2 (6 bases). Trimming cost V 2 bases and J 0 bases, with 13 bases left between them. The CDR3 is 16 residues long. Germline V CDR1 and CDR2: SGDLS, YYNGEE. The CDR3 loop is CASSVRAGSSTDTQYF. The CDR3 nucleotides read TGTGCCAGCAGCGTTAGGGCGGGGTCCAGCACAGATACGCAGTATTTT.

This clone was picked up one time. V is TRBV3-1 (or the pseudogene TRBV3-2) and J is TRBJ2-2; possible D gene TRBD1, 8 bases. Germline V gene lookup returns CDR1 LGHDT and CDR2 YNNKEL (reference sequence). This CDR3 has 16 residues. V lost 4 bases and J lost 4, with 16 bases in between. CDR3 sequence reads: CASSRRTGRGTGELFF. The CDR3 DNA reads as TGTGCCAGCAGCCGCCGGACAGGGAGGGGCACCGGGGAGCTGTTTTTT.